This record looks at one TCR beta chain sequence and its context. The data were obtained in a study of regulatory T cells in long-lasting Graves disease. Arm-PCR with iRepertoire HTBI primers amplified the CDR3 regions for these TCR beta libraries. TCRdb fed the multiplex PCR reads into MiXCR, producing one record per CDR3 protein. In the table there are about 660,000 distinct CDR3 sequences, around 30% of which are singletons. From germline, CDR1 is LGHDT and CDR2 YNNKEL (reference sequence). The CDR3 runs to 14 residues. V gave up 1 base and J gave up 3 bases, with 10 bases separating them. Time point of the sample: persistent/refractory GD, antithyroid drugs over 5 years with positive TRAb. Generation of the TCR library employed RNA extracted from PBMCs.

The origin of this receptor is a female donor with Graves disease. Specimen: peripheral blood mononuclear cells (PBMCs), collected when the disease was refractory, from a patient treated with antithyroid drugs. The V call is TRBV3-1, the J call TRBJ2-7, with D hard to call. The CDR3 sequence is CASSQAGRSYEQYF. The CDR3 bases are TGTGCCAGCAGCCAAGCCGGACGGAGCTACGAGCAGTACTTC.